The rows below give T cell receptor beta chains drawn from one sample of a study of shared clonotypes between healthy human individuals. TCRdb keeps only in-frame clones here, not all; method: immunoSEQ multiplex PCR. Of millions of clones in the sample, roughly 91% were seen once. Sequenced sample: naive CD8+ T cells from PBMCs. These receptors were obtained from a man between 18 and 35 years old in good health. Some clones in this sample may be carry-over from other donors' samples. CDR3s include the opening cysteine and the closing phenylalanine or tryptophan. The D gene is left open where the match is weak. Clone sizes are given selectively: once, few, many, or a class where the clone is expanded.

length: 14
size: NA
V: TRBV10-1
D: NA
J: TRBJ1-2
DNA: TGCGCCAGCAGTCGAGAGTTTCCTAACTATGGCTACACCTTC
CDR3: CASSREFPNYGYTF

length: 13
size: NA
V: TRBV27
D: NA
J: TRBJ1-1
DNA: TGTGCCAGCAGTTTGACGGGAACAGATGAAGCTTTCTTT
CDR3: CASSLTGTDEAFF

length: 15
size: NA
V: TRBV29-1
D: TRBD1
J: TRBJ2-7
DNA: TGCAGCGTTGTTGGGCCCCGGACAGGGACCTACGAGCAGTACTTC
CDR3: CSVVGPRTGTYEQYF

length: 14
size: NA
V: TRBV7-9
D: NA
J: TRBJ2-7
DNA: TGTGCCAGCAGCCAATCGCGGACAGCGAACGAGCAGTACTTC
CDR3: CASSQSRTANEQYF

length: 15
size: NA
V: TRBV7-3
D: TRBD1
J: TRBJ2-1
DNA: TGTGCCAGCAGCTCCGGGACAGGGGGCGTCTATGAGCAGTTCTTC
CDR3: CASSSGTGGVYEQFF

length: 16
size: NA
V: TRBV5-8
D: TRBD1
J: TRBJ1-4
DNA: TGTGCCAGCAGCTGGGGGACAGGGGCAACTAATGAAAAACTGTTTTTT
CDR3: CASSWGTGATNEKLFF

length: 13
size: NA
V: TRBV28
D: NA
J: TRBJ2-3
DNA: TGTGCCAGCAGTATCCAATGGACAGATACGCAGTATTTT
CDR3: CASSIQWTDTQYF

length: 16
size: NA
V: TRBV7-8
D: TRBD2
J: TRBJ2-5
DNA: TGTGCCAGCAGCTTACTTAGCGGGAGGGTCGGAGAGACCCAGTACTTC
CDR3: CASSLLSGRVGETQYF

length: 15
size: NA
V: TRBV6-5
D: NA
J: TRBJ2-2
DNA: TGTGCCAGCAGTTATACAGCATCGAACACCGGGGAGCTGTTTTTT
CDR3: CASSYTASNTGELFF

length: 16
size: NA
V: TRBV7-9
D: TRBD1
J: TRBJ2-7
DNA: TGTGCCAGCAGCTCAACCCGGGACAGGGGGCCCTACGAGCAGTACTTC
CDR3: CASSSTRDRGPYEQYF

length: 13
size: NA
V: TRBV27
D: TRBD1
J: TRBJ1-1
DNA: TGTGCCACCCAACAGGGGGCGAACACTGAAGCTTTCTTT
CDR3: CATQQGANTEAFF

length: 18
size: NA
V: TRBV15
D: TRBD2
J: TRBJ2-1
DNA: TGTGCCACCAGCAGCCGATCTAGCGGGAGGGATCCCTACAATGAGCAGTTCTTC
CDR3: CATSSRSSGRDPYNEQFF

length: 15
size: NA
V: TRBV4-1
D: NA
J: TRBJ2-7
DNA: TGCGCCAGCAGCCAACGGACAGTTCCCTCAGGGGAGCAGTACTTC
CDR3: CASSQRTVPSGEQYF

length: 14
size: NA
V: TRBV5-1
D: NA
J: TRBJ1-1
DNA: TGCGCCAGCAGAGCCTGGGAGGGGATCACTGAAGCTTTCTTT
CDR3: CASRAWEGITEAFF

length: 13
size: NA
V: TRBV6-5
D: TRBD1
J: TRBJ2-7
DNA: TGTGCCAGCAGTCCAGGGGGCCCCTACGAGCAGTACTTC
CDR3: CASSPGGPYEQYF

length: 14
size: NA
V: TRBV27
D: NA
J: TRBJ1-1
DNA: TGTGCCAGCAGTCTGGGGCTTCGGAACAGTGAAGCTTTCTTT
CDR3: CASSLGLRNSEAFF

length: 14
size: NA
V: TRBV7-9
D: NA
J: TRBJ2-2
DNA: TGTGCCAGCAGCTTAGACGTCCAGTCCGGGGAGCTGTTTTTT
CDR3: CASSLDVQSGELFF

length: 15
size: NA
V: TRBV5-8
D: NA
J: TRBJ1-5
DNA: TGTGCCAGCAGCTGGCGGTTTCCAAACAATCAGCCCCAGCATTTT
CDR3: CASSWRFPNNQPQHF

length: 14
size: NA
V: TRBV7-9
D: TRBD1
J: TRBJ1-3
DNA: TGTGCCAGCAGCTCACAGGGGGGGATTAACACCATATATTTT
CDR3: CASSSQGGINTIYF

length: 16
size: NA
V: TRBV27
D: TRBD2
J: TRBJ2-7
DNA: TGTGCCAGCAGTTTGGCTAGCGGGGCGCTGGGGTACGAGCAGTACTTC
CDR3: CASSLASGALGYEQYF

length: 15
size: NA
V: TRBV27
D: NA
J: TRBJ1-4
DNA: TGTGCCAGCAGTTTAGGGGCGGGGCTTAATGAAAAACTGTTTTTT
CDR3: CASSLGAGLNEKLFF

length: 14
size: NA
V: TRBV27
D: NA
J: TRBJ1-1
DNA: TGTGCCAGCAGTTTATACGGCCCGAACACTGAAGCTTTCTTT
CDR3: CASSLYGPNTEAFF

length: 17
size: NA
V: TRBV11-2
D: NA
J: TRBJ1-1
DNA: TGTGCCAGCAGCCCGCTACAGGGAAAGGAGCAGAACACTGAAGCTTTCTTT
CDR3: CASSPLQGKEQNTEAFF

length: 12
size: NA
V: TRBV2
D: TRBD1
J: TRBJ2-7
DNA: TGTGCCGGGGGGACAGGTCACTACGAGCAGTACTTC
CDR3: CAGGTGHYEQYF

length: 11
size: NA
V: TRBV7-8
D: NA
J: TRBJ2-7
DNA: TGTGCCAGCAGCCTAGGGGACGAGCAGTACTTC
CDR3: CASSLGDEQYF

length: 16
size: NA
V: TRBV9
D: NA
J: TRBJ2-5
DNA: TGTGCCAGCAGTGCAGTGGTAACTAGCCTCCAAGAGACCCAGTACTTC
CDR3: CASSAVVTSLQETQYF

length: 15
size: NA
V: TRBV19
D: NA
J: TRBJ1-5
DNA: TGTGCCAGTAGTTACAGGCTCTATAGCAATCAGCCCCAGCATTTT
CDR3: CASSYRLYSNQPQHF

length: 13
size: NA
V: TRBV7-9
D: NA
J: TRBJ2-1
DNA: TGTGCCAGCAGGGATAAAACAGTCGGTGAGCAGTTCTTC
CDR3: CASRDKTVGEQFF

length: 13
size: NA
V: TRBV6-4
D: NA
J: TRBJ1-1
DNA: TGTGCCAGCAGTGAAGACAGGAGCACTGAAGCTTTCTTT
CDR3: CASSEDRSTEAFF

length: 11
size: few
V: TRBV30
D: NA
J: TRBJ1-1
DNA: TGTGCCTTGAGGGAGAACACTGAAGCTTTCTTT
CDR3: CALRENTEAFF

length: 13
size: NA
V: TRBV28
D: TRBD1
J: TRBJ1-2
DNA: TGTGCCAGCAGCTGGACAGGGGGCGATGGCTACACCTTC
CDR3: CASSWTGGDGYTF

length: 15
size: NA
V: TRBV6-5
D: TRBD1
J: TRBJ1-1
DNA: TGTGCCAGCAGTGTCAGGGGGCTACCTGTCACTGAAGCTTTCTTT
CDR3: CASSVRGLPVTEAFF

length: 16
size: once
V: TRBV30
D: NA
J: TRBJ1-6
DNA: TGTGCCTGGGAAGGGGGATCCGGGACCGCCAATTCACCCCTCCACTTT
CDR3: CAWEGGSGTANSPLHF

length: 16
size: NA
V: TRBV19
D: TRBD2
J: TRBJ2-2
DNA: TGTGCCAGTAGTATCTGGGAGGGCCATAAGGCCGGGGAGCTGTTTTTT
CDR3: CASSIWEGHKAGELFF

length: 12
size: once
V: TRBV2
D: NA
J: TRBJ2-1
DNA: TGTGCCAGCAGTGTAGCAGTTAATGAGCAGTTCTTC
CDR3: CASSVAVNEQFF

length: 11
size: NA
V: TRBV19
D: NA
J: TRBJ1-2
DNA: TGTGCCAGTAGTGGCCCTCCGGGCTACACCTTC
CDR3: CASSGPPGYTF

length: 16
size: NA
V: TRBV7-9
D: NA
J: TRBJ2-2
DNA: TGTGCCAGCAGCTTAATGATGGGGGAAAACACCGGGGAGCTGTTTTTT
CDR3: CASSLMMGENTGELFF